Sequencing of this T cell receptor (beta chain) was carried out in a study of T-cell reconstitution after alpha-beta-depleted transplantation in children. Trimming removed 1 base at V and 2 bases at J, with 11 bases between. The CDR3 spans 15 residues. Germline CDR1 is SGHKS and CDR2 is YYEKEE (reference sequence). Library preparation (for TCRbeta) was performed with unique molecular identifiers. TCRdb called the PCR reads again in MiXCR, with one record for every CDR3 protein. Among roughly 500,000 distinct CDR3 sequences listed, about 10% were seen once. This sequence originates from a child aged 2-15 years with inherited bone marrow failure, due to receive a stem cell transplant. This sequence joins TRBV5-5 and TRBJ2-3; perhaps TRBD1 as D (6 bases). The sequences come from PBMCs, collected before TCRalphabeta/CD19-depleted stem cell transplant. CDR3 nucleotide sequence: TGTGCCAGCAGCTTGTTCCCAGGGGCCACAGATACGCAGTATTTT. Translating it yields CASSLFPGATDTQYF.